These 27 T cell receptor beta chains were sequenced from one sample in a study of blood T cell repertoires in COVID-19. This table comes from immunoSEQ multiplex PCR, and its TCRdb copy is limited to in-frame clones, with some not included. The sample includes some 270,000 clones, 75% to 90% of them seen just once. The sequencing input was PBMCs or T cells enriched from blood (not recorded which). The receptors come from a woman aged 25 to 39 who had recovered from COVID-19.

This sequence joins TRBV13 and TRBJ2-5; tentatively, D is TRBD2 (6 bases). CDR3 length: 12 residues. CDR1 is PRHDT and CDR2 is FYEKMQ in the germline V gene (reference sequence). Trimming took off 5 bases at V and 5 bases at J, with 9 bases between the two ends. The CDR3 DNA sequence: TGTGCCAGCAGCCTCGCGGGGGAGACCCAGTACTTC. Translating gives CASSLAGETQYF.

This clone has a handful of counts. The same CDR3 also results from other DNA sequences found in this sample. V and J are TRBV10-3 and TRBJ2-5; D possibly corresponds to TRBD1 (6 bases). The CDR3 runs to 13 residues. Trimming removed 0 bases at V and 4 bases at J, with 6 bases between. Germline V gene lookup returns CDR1 ENHRY and CDR2 SYGVKD. The CDR3 sequence is CAISESGAETQYF. The CDR3 DNA is TGTGCCATCAGTGAGTCGGGGGCAGAGACCCAGTACTTC.

The sample holds a few counts of this clone. The gene calls are TRBV9 and TRBJ1-6, with 9 bases lining up with TRBD1. The CDR3 totals 12 residues. From germline, CDR1 is SGDLS and CDR2 YYNGEE. V lost 9 bases and J lost 12; bases outside the gene matches: 7. CDR3 sequence: CATGTGYGPLHF. The CDR3 DNA sequence: TGTGCCACCGGGACAGGGTATGGACCCCTCCACTTT. The full variable domain, with the rest looked up from reference TRBV9 and TRBJ1-6, is DSGVTQTPKHLITATGQRVTLRCSPRSGDLSVYWYQQSLDQGLQFLIQYYNGEERAKGNILERFSAQQFPDLHSELNLSSLELGDSALYFCATGTGYGPLHFGNGTRLTVT.

The chain has TRBV5-6 and TRBJ1-2; 8 bases map to TRBD1. This CDR3 has 13 amino acids. Germline trimming cut 0 bases from V and 8 bases from J; bases unmatched to any gene: 3. Germline assignment: CDR1 SGHDT and CDR2 YYEEEE. The DNA of the CDR3 is TGTGCCAGCAGCTTGGACAGGGGGGGAGGCTACACCTTC. Amino acids: CASSLDRGGGYTF.

This clone came up once. This chain uses TRBV19 with TRBJ2-1; D might be TRBD2 (5 bases). V lost 6 bases and J 3 bases, leaving 15 bases between the germline ends. Germline assignment: CDR1 LNHDA and CDR2 SQIVND (reference sequence). This CDR3 comprises 15 residues. In DNA form, the CDR3 reads TGTGCCAGTAGAAGTGGGGAGATCAACTACAATGAGCAGTTCTTC. Its protein product is CASRSGEINYNEQFF.

This clone was seen a single time. This chain uses TRBV6-5 with TRBJ1-1, with a tentative D call TRBD1 (5 bases). From germline, CDR1 is MNHEY and CDR2 SVGAGI. The CDR3 is made up of 14 amino acids. The ends were cut back, 2 bases at V and 2 bases at J, with 9 bases in the middle. The CDR3 protein is CASSYGRENTEAFF. As DNA, the CDR3 is TGTGCCAGCAGTTACGGCAGGGAAAACACTGAAGCTTTCTTT.

V is TRBV3-1 (or the pseudogene TRBV3-2) and J is TRBJ1-5; D might be TRBD1 (6 bases). Between the trimmed V and J ends, which lost 0 bases and 5 bases, there was a span of 11 bases. Germline assignment: CDR1 LGHDT and CDR2 YNNKEL (reference sequence). CDR3 length equals 15 residues. The CDR3 loop reads CASSQDPSGDQPQHF. For the CDR3, the DNA is TGTGCCAGCAGCCAAGATCCTTCAGGGGATCAGCCCCAGCATTTT.

The rearrangement links TRBV29-1 to TRBJ2-5; 7 bases are shared with TRBD1. The V and J ends lost 6 bases and 4 bases, in that order; junction bases with no gene match: 11. Germline CDR1 is SQVTM and CDR2 is ANQGSEA. The CDR3 covers 14 residues. The CDR3 region has the DNA TGCAGCGTCAACAGGGGCTCCAGGGGAGAGACCCAGTACTTC. Protein product: CSVNRGSRGETQYF.

The CDR3 is CASSPEGGLGSGNTIYF. The CDR3 DNA is TGTGCCAGCAGCCCCGAGGGGGGGCTCGGGTCTGGAAACACCATATATTTT. The rearrangement links TRBV4-2 to TRBJ1-3; maybe TRBD1 (6 bases). There are 17 residues in the CDR3. Trimming shortened V by 4 bases and J by 1 base, and 17 bases separated the two germline ends. Germline assignment: CDR1 LGHNA and CDR2 YNFKEQ.

The V call is TRBV19, the J call TRBJ1-6; unclear D gene. This CDR3 comprises 13 residues. Germline V CDR1 and CDR2: LNHDA, SQIVND (reference sequence). Trimming cost V 8 bases and J 5 bases, with 10 bases left between them. CDR3 protein: CASVDGNNSPLHF. CDR3 sequence (DNA): TGTGCCAGTGTAGACGGGAATAATTCACCCCTCCACTTT.

The chain carries TRBV7-9 and TRBJ1-3, with 9 positions matching TRBD1. The CDR3 is 15 residues long. Germline V gene sequence: CDR1 SEHNR, CDR2 FQNEAQ (reference sequence). V dropped 9 bases and J dropped 1; count of bases not matched to a gene: 7. The CDR3 nucleotides read TGTGCCAGATCCGGGACAGGGAGTTCTGGAAACACCATATATTTT. It yields the protein CARSGTGSSGNTIYF. Based on the CDR3 plus reference TRBV7-9 and TRBJ1-3, the full variable domain is DTGVSQNPRHKITKRGQNVTFRCDPISEHNRLYWYRQTLGQGPEFLTYFQNEAQLEKSRLLSDRFSAERPKGSFSTLEIQRTEQGDSAMYLCARSGTGSSGNTIYFGEGSWLTVV.

This chain links TRBV11-2 with TRBJ2-7, with D possibly TRBD1 on 5 matching bases. Deletions cut 5 bases from V and 5 bases from J, with 16 bases between. The CDR3 has 14 residues. Germline V gene sequence: CDR1 SGHAT, CDR2 FQNNGV. The CDR3 spells CASSRLIGADEQYF. CDR3 in DNA: TGTGCCAGCAGCCGATTGATAGGGGCCGACGAGCAGTACTTC.

The V and J genes are TRBV7-2 and TRBJ2-7, with 8 bases that match TRBD2. The length of the CDR3 is 14 residues. V lost 1 base, J lost 6 bases, and 5 bases stayed unmatched. Germline loops: CDR1 SGHTA, CDR2 FQGNSA. The CDR3 is CASSLGAGVGEQYF. CDR3 DNA sequence: TGTGCCAGCAGCTTAGGAGCGGGAGTGGGCGAGCAGTACTTC.

The V gene is TRBV27, the J gene TRBJ1-5; TRBD1 agrees at 8 bases. Germline CDR1 and CDR2: MNHEY and SMNVEV (reference sequence). The CDR3 has 19 residues. The V gene end was trimmed by 5 bases and the J gene end by 0 bases; junction bases not matched to a gene: 15. The CDR3 nucleotides are TGTGCCAGCAGTCCCTTGACAGGGGAAGACCGATATAGCAATCAGCCCCAGCATTTT. This encodes CASSPLTGEDRYSNQPQHF.

CDR3 amino acids: CAWSGTASNQPQHF. The CDR3 bases are TGTGCCTGGAGTGGTACAGCCAGCAATCAGCCCCAGCATTTT. The chain joins TRBV30 to TRBJ1-5; D is uncertain. The CDR3 is 14 amino acids. V was pared by 1 base and J by 1 base, with 8 bases between. The germline V gene has CDR1 GTSNPN and CDR2 SVGIG (reference sequence).

The gene calls are TRBV28 and TRBJ1-2, with 7 bases that match TRBD1. Per the germline V gene, CDR1 is MDHEN and CDR2 is SYDVKM. The CDR3 has 14 residues. V dropped 8 bases and J dropped 2; count of bases not matched to a gene: 8. The DNA of the CDR3 is TGTGCCAGCCGCACCACGGGACAGAACTATGGCTACACCTTC. Amino acid sequence: CASRTTGQNYGYTF.

The chain combines TRBV19 with TRBJ2-5, with D maybe TRBD1 (5 bases). The germline V gene encodes CDR1 LNHDA and CDR2 SQIVND (reference sequence). V was shortened by 3 bases and J by 5 bases, with 13 bases between the two germline ends. The CDR3 runs to 14 residues. In nucleotides, the CDR3 is TGTGCCAGTAGTATCAGGTCGCCAGGGGAGACCCAGTACTTC. This gives the protein CASSIRSPGETQYF.

This clone has just one count. This chain links TRBV7-9 with TRBJ2-5, with 12 bases fitting TRBD1. Unmatched junction bases numbered 8, after V lost 5 bases and J lost 4 bases. Germline V gene sequence: CDR1 SEHNR, CDR2 FQNEAQ (reference sequence). The CDR3 has 16 residues. The CDR3 region is CASSRPRGQGAETQYF. CDR3 nucleotides: TGTGCCAGCAGCCGTCCCAGGGGACAGGGGGCAGAGACCCAGTACTTC. Combining the CDR3 with reference TRBV7-9 and TRBJ2-5 gives the whole variable domain DTGVSQNPRHKITKRGQNVTFRCDPISEHNRLYWYRQTLGQGPEFLTYFQNEAQLEKSRLLSDRFSAERPKGSFSTLEIQRTEQGDSAMYLCASSRPRGQGAETQYFGPGTRLLVL.

The chain recombines TRBV27 with TRBJ2-3, with 13 bases fitting TRBD2. The CDR3 is made up of 19 amino acids. From germline, CDR1 is MNHEY and CDR2 SMNVEV (reference sequence). The V gene end was trimmed by 5 bases and the J gene end by 0 bases; junction bases not matched to a gene: 11. For the CDR3, the DNA is TGTGCCAGCAGTATACTGACTAGCGGGAGGAGGGGTAGCACAGATACGCAGTATTTT. It specifies CASSILTSGRRGSTDTQYF.

This sequence joins TRBV5-1 and TRBJ2-3; 10 bases line up with TRBD2. Germline V gene data show CDR1 as SGHRS and CDR2 as YFSETQ. The junction had 6 bases not matched to a gene; V was cut back by 4 bases and J by 1 base. This CDR3 spans 16 amino acids. Here the CDR3 reads CASSAKRGGGTDTQYF. The CDR3 nucleotides are TGCGCCAGCAGCGCCAAGCGGGGGGGTGGCACAGATACGCAGTATTTT.

This clone was detected only once. The gene calls are TRBV27 and TRBJ1-1; possibly TRBD1 for D (6 bases). CDR3 length: 14 amino acids. Trimming cost V 5 bases and J 0 bases, with 10 bases left between them. Germline CDR1 and CDR2: MNHEY and SMNVEV (reference sequence). The CDR3 protein is CASSVRGLNTEAFF. The DNA of the CDR3 is TGTGCCAGCAGTGTCAGGGGCTTGAACACTGAAGCTTTCTTT.

The chain has TRBV7-9 and TRBJ1-1; TRBD1 is a possible D gene (6 bases). Looked up from germline, CDR1 is SEHNR and CDR2 is FQNEAQ (reference sequence). V was trimmed by 5 bases and J by 6 bases, leaving 16 bases between them. The CDR3 loop spans 14 amino acids. The CDR3 protein is CASSHLRGAAEAFF. The CDR3 bases are TGTGCCAGCAGCCATCTACGGGGGGCTGCTGAAGCTTTCTTT. Combining the CDR3 with reference TRBV7-9 and TRBJ1-1 gives the whole variable domain DTGVSQNPRHKITKRGQNVTFRCDPISEHNRLYWYRQTLGQGPEFLTYFQNEAQLEKSRLLSDRFSAERPKGSFSTLEIQRTEQGDSAMYLCASSHLRGAAEAFFGQGTRLTVV.

The chain is built from TRBV7-9 and TRBJ2-3; TRBD2 might be the D (5 bases). Trimming pared 3 bases from V and 0 bases from J, leaving 16 bases between. CDR1 and CDR2 (germline): SEHNR, FQNEAQ (reference sequence). The CDR3 extends over 17 amino acids. As DNA, the CDR3 is TGTGCCAGCAGCTTCCGGGGTAGCGAATTTAGCACAGATACGCAGTATTTT. Amino acid sequence: CASSFRGSEFSTDTQYF.

The gene calls are TRBV28 and TRBJ1-2; possibly TRBD1 for D (5 bases). The CDR3 length is 15 residues. From germline, CDR1 is MDHEN and CDR2 SYDVKM. Trimming took 3 bases from V and 2 from J, leaving 13 bases between them. CDR3 nucleotide sequence: TGTGCCAGCAGTTTTTTATCCCGGACAAACTATGGCTACACCTTC. Translating gives CASSFLSRTNYGYTF.

The chain combines TRBV10-3 with TRBJ1-1; D ambiguous. The CDR3 is 14 amino acids. CDR1 and CDR2 (germline): ENHRY, SYGVKD. The V end was cut by 10 bases, the J end by 5 bases, with 20 bases between. The CDR3 spells CASTRTVEGTEAFF. DNA for the CDR3: TGTGCCAGCACGAGAACAGTGGAAGGAACTGAAGCTTTCTTT.

CDR3 DNA: TGTGCCAGCAGCGTAGAACCGGAGACCAACACTGAAGCTTTCTTT. Its translation: CASSVEPETNTEAFF. The rearrangement links TRBV9 to TRBJ1-1, with D unresolved. V lost 0 bases and J 2 bases, leaving 11 bases between the germline ends. Germline V gene sequence: CDR1 SGDLS, CDR2 YYNGEE. CDR3 length: 15 amino acids.

This clone appeared a single time. In nucleotides, the CDR3 is TGTGCCACCAGCAGAGATCGGACGGCGCGGGGGGGCATGCATACGCAGTATTTT. This codes for CATSRDRTARGGMHTQYF. The chain recombines TRBV15 with TRBJ2-3; 9 nucleotides align to TRBD2. The V gene's germline CDR1 is LNHNV and CDR2 YYDKDF (reference sequence). The CDR3 consists of 18 residues. V was clipped by 0 bases and J by 7 bases; unmatched bases: 14.